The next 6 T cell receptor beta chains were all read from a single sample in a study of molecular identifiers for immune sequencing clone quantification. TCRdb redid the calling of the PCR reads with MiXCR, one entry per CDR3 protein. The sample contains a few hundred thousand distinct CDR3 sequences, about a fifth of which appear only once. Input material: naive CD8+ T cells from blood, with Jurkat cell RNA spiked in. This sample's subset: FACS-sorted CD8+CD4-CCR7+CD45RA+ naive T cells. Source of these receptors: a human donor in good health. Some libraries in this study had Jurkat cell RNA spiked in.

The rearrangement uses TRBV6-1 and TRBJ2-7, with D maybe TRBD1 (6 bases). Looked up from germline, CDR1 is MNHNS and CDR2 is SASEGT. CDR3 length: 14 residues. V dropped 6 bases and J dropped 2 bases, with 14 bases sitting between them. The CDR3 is CASRSGTPTYEQYF. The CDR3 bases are TGTGCCAGCAGATCCGGGACACCTACCTACGAGCAGTACTTC.

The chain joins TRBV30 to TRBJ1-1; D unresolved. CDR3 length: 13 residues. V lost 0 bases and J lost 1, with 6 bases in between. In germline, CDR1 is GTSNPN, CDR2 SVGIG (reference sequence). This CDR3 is CAWSVVGNTEAFF. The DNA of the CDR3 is TGTGCCTGGAGTGTAGTAGGGAACACTGAAGCTTTCTTT.

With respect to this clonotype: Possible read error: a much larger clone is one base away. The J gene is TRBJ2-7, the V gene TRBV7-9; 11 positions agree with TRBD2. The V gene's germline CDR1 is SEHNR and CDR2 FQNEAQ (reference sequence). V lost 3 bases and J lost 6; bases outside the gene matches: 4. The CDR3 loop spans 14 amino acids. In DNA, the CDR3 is TGTGCCAGCAGCTTTAGCGGGAGGGCCTGCGAGCAGTACTTC. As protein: CASSFSGRACEQYF.

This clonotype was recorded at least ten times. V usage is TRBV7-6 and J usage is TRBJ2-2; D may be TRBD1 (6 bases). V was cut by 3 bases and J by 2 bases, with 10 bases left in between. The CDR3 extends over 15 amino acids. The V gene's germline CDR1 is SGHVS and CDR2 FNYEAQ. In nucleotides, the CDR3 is TGTGCCAGCAGCTTCACCGGGACAAACACCGGGGAGCTGTTTTTT. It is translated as CASSFTGTNTGELFF.

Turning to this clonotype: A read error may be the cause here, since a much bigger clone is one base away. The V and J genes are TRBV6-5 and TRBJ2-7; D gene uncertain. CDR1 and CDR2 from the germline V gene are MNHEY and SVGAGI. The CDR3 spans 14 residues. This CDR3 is CASCYAEQLYEQYF. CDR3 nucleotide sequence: TGTGCCAGCTGTTACGCAGAACAGCTCTACGAGCAGTACTTC.

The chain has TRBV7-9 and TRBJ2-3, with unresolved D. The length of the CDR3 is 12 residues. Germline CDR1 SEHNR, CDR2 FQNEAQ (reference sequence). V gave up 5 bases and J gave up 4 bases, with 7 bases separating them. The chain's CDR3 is CASSRVADTQYF. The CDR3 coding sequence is TGTGCCAGCAGCCGGGTGGCAGATACGCAGTATTTT.